Each of the 6 T cell receptor beta chains below was sequenced from the same sample in a study of cytomegalovirus exposure and HLA in healthy donors (dated by TCRdb to about 2017). The library was prepared using the immunoSEQ multiplex PCR assay. The table was pulled from immuneACCESS by TCRdb, which kept in-frame rearrangements only. Such tables lose some clones; where checked, under half of the loss comes from unresolved V genes, and the rest has no known cause. For this sample the table gives about 140,000 clones, of which about four fifths were detected only once. In total, the top ten clones hold over 1.3% of the sample. What was sequenced was PBMCs. These TCRs come from a woman aged 25 to 39 in good health and CMV-seronegative.

This clone was seen just once. The chain carries TRBV29-1 and TRBJ1-4; tentatively, D is TRBD1 (5 bases). V lost 1 base, J lost 10 bases, and 13 bases lay in between. The germline V gene encodes CDR1 SQVTM and CDR2 ANQGSEA. This CDR3 contains 13 residues. The CDR3 is CSVEVQGFRKLFF. CDR3 nucleotide sequence: TGCAGCGTTGAAGTCCAGGGCTTTAGAAAACTGTTTTTT.

The chain employs TRBV5-4 and TRBJ2-2; TRBD1 might be the D (6 bases). Trimming shortened V by 3 bases and J by 7 bases, and 16 bases separated the two germline ends. The CDR3 runs to 15 residues. Germline CDR1 SGHNT, CDR2 YYREEE (reference sequence). CDR3 nucleotides: TGTGCCAGCAGCTCCGGGACAAATAGGAACGGGGAGCTGTTTTTT. Protein product: CASSSGTNRNGELFF.

The V gene is TRBV28, the J gene TRBJ1-1; perhaps TRBD1 as D (5 bases). This CDR3 spans 12 amino acids. Germline CDR1 and CDR2: MDHEN and SYDVKM. Trimming removed 6 bases at V and 4 bases at J, with 9 bases between. The CDR3 DNA reads as TGTGCCAGCAGAAGCGGGGGCACTGAAGCTTTCTTT. As protein: CASRSGGTEAFF.

The gene calls are TRBV7-8 and TRBJ1-5; the D gene is possibly TRBD1 (5 bases). There are 15 residues in the CDR3. V shed 5 bases and J shed 0 bases, with 11 bases lying between them. The germline V gene has CDR1 SGHVS and CDR2 FQNEAQ. DNA of the CDR3: TGTGCCAGCAGCCCGACAGATTCTAGCAATCAGCCCCAGCATTTT. This encodes CASSPTDSSNQPQHF.

The chain couples TRBV6-5 to TRBJ2-1, with 8 nucleotides matching TRBD2. The CDR3 is 15 amino acids. V lost 6 bases to trimming and J lost 5 bases; unmatched junction nucleotides: 9. Germline V gene data show CDR1 as MNHEY and CDR2 as SVGAGI. The CDR3 nucleotides read TGTGCCAGCAGGGTTCCCCGGGGGGGCCACAATGAGCAGTTCTTC. This sequence encodes CASRVPRGGHNEQFF.

The sample holds a few counts of this clone. V and J are TRBV19 and TRBJ1-2; D not resolved. This CDR3 comprises 13 residues. Germline CDR1 LNHDA, CDR2 SQIVND (reference sequence). The V end was cut by 6 bases, the J end by 8 bases, with 16 bases between. The CDR3 spells CASSSTTDTGYTF. The DNA of the CDR3 is TGTGCCAGTAGCAGCACGACCGACACGGGCTACACCTTC. Full variable domain (remainder filled in from reference TRBV19 and TRBJ1-2): DGGITQSPKYLFRKEGQNVTLSCEQNLNHDAMYWYRQDPGQGLRLIYYSQIVNDFQKGDIAEGYSVSREKKESFPLTVTSAQKNPTAFYLCASSSTTDTGYTFGSGTRLTVV.